The source of this T cell receptor beta chain is a study of CD8 T cells in Susac syndrome (dated by TCRdb to the late 2010s). With respect to the entire study: Among the sequenced Susac syndrome patients, five or six had clinically active disease and 8 or 9 were in clinical remission. The study used repertoire sequencing to test whether antigen drove CD8+ T cell activation and differentiation in Susac syndrome. Susac syndrome patients were therapy-naive, on corticosteroids (some also receiving IVIg), or on IVIg alone at blood withdrawal.

RNA was extracted using the RNeasy kit, and roughly 0.5 to 1 microgram was reverse transcribed with random hexamers. The immunoSEQ multiplex PCR assay, which covers 54 Vbeta and 13 Jbeta segments, was used to amplify TCR beta CDR3 regions. To correct PCR amplification bias, a synthetic template baseline was used for both primer optimization and computational correction. Per the source publication's procedure: Only productive sequences were kept, with reads annotated to V, D and J genes according to IMGT and analyzed in immunoSEQ Analyzer. Clonality was calculated as one minus the Shannon entropy normalized by log2 of the number of productive unique sequences. Public and private clones were assessed among the 100 most prevalent clones of each patient and control. Clones were defined as Susac-specific when absent from the healthy and MS cohorts, from some 1,100 published viral clones and from other ImmuneACCESS disease sequences. The raw public data were reprocessed by TCRdb itself: fastp quality trimming at Q25, MiXCR clonotype calling, in-frame beta chains only. CDR3 protein duplicates are merged, each entry listing the most common genes and DNA. The V and J calls here are based on TCRdb, not the publication. The sample contains roughly 140,000 distinct CDR3 sequences, nearly 97% of them found a single time. 0.065% to 0.095% of the sample goes to the ten largest clones.

High-throughput TCR beta sequencing profiled peripheral blood CD8+ and CD4+ T cells from healthy donors, Susac syndrome patients and multiple sclerosis patients. Recently defined diagnostic criteria for definite or probable disease were met by the Susac syndrome patients. Bulk CD8+ and CD4+ T cells were purified by magnetic negative isolation, whereas CD8+ TEMRA cells were enriched by FACS. Blood was drawn into EDTA tubes, processed within 24 hours, and PBMCs were isolated by density gradient centrifugation. PBMCs intended for TCR sequencing were cryopreserved in liquid nitrogen and thawed later in a water bath at 37 degrees C. The sorted or isolated CD4+, CD8+ and CD8+ TEMRA cells reached a purity of at least 90%. Of note for this clonotype: Which antigen it targets is not known. Per-base qualities were not stored, and no clone one base away is much larger.

Results and caveats for the whole study, not just this receptor: The number of individuals in the TCR sequencing and HLA analysis was recognized as being relatively small. The CD4+ T cell repertoire of patients with Susac syndrome showed no detectable clonal expansion.

Input material: CD4+ T cells from PBMCs. This TCR was sampled from a human donor with Susac syndrome.

Read as DNA, the sequence is TGTGCCAGCAGCTCGGGAATACTACAGGGAAACATTCAGTACTTC. It specifies CASSSGILQGNIQYF. The rearranged chain carries TRBV5-4 and TRBJ2-4; 6 matching bases give a weak D call of TRBD1. The CDR3 contains 15 residues, cysteine and phenylalanine counted. This entry keeps only the CDR3 DNA: 45 bases, framed from base 1. Taken from the germline V gene (reference sequence), the CDR1 and CDR2 loops are SGHNT and YYREEE. Trimming at the junction amounts to 3 bases on V and 6 bases on J, and the germline ends lie 16 bases apart.